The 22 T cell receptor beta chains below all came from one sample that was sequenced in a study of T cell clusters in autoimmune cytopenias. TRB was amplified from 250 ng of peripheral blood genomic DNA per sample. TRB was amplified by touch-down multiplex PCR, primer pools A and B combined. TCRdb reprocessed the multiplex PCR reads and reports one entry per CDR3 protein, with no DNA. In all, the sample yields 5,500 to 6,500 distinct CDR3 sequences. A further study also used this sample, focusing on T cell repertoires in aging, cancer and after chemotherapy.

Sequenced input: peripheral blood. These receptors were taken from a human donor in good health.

The CDR3: CSARLAGLYNEQFF. V gene TRBV20-1 combines with J gene TRBJ2-1; there is no DNA to check the TCRdb D call of TRBD2. Germline V CDR1 and CDR2: DFQATT, SNEGSKA (reference sequence). The CDR3 sequence is 14 residues long.

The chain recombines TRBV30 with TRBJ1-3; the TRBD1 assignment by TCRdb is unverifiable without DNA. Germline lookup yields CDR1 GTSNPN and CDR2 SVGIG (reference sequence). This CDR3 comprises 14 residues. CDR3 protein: CAWRPQRYRNTIYF.

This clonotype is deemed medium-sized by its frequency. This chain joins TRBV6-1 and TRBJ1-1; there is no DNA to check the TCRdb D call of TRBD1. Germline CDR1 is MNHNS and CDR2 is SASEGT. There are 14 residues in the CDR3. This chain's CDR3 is CASIKGVEGTEAFF.

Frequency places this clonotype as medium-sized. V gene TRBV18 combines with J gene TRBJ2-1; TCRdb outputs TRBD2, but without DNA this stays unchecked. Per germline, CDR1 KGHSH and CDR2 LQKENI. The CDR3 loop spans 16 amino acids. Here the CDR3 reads CASSPPGLAGEGEQFF.

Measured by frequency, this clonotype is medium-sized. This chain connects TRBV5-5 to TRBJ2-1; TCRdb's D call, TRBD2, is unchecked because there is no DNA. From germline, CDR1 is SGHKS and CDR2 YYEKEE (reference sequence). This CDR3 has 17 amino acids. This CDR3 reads CASSLDRVRGGRNEQFF.

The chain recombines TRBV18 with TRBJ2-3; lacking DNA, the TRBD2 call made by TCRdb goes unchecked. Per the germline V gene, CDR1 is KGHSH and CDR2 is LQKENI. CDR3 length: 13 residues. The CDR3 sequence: CASSPDLRDTQYF.

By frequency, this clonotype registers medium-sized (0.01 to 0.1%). CDR3 in amino acids: CASSKLGTNEKLFF. V usage is TRBV19 and J usage is TRBJ1-4. The CDR3 spans 14 residues. In germline, CDR1 is LNHDA, CDR2 SQIVND (reference sequence).

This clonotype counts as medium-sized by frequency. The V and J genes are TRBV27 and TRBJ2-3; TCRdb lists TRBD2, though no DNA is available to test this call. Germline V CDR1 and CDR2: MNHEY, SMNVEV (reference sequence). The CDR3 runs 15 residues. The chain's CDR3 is CASGRGGIYTDTQYF.

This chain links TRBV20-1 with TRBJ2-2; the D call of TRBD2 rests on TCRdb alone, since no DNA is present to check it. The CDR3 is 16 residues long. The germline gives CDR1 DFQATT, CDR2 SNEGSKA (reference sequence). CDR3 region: CSARPTTSGNTGELFF.

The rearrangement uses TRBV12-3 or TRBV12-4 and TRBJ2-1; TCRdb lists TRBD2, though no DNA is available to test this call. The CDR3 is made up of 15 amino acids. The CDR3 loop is CASTLTSGSVNEQFF.

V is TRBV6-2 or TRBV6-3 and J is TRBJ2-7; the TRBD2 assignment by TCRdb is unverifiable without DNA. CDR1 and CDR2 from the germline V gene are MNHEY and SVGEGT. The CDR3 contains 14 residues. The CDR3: CASSYSASSGRPNF.

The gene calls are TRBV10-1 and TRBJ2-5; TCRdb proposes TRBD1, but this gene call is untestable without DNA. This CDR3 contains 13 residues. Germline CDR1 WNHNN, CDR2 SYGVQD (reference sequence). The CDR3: CASSEGGRETQYF.

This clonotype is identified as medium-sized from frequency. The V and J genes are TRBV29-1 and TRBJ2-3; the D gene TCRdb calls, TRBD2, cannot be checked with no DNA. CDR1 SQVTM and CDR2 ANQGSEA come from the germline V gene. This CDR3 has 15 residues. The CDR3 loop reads CSVGGLAGNTDTQYF.

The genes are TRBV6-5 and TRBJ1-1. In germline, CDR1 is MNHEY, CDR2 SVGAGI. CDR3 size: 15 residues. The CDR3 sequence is CASSWNQAGDTEAFF.

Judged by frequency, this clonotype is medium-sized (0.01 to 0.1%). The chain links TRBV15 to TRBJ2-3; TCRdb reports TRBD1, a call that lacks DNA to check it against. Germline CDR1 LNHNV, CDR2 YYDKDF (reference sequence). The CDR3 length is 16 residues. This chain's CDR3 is CATSMDRGQGADTQYF.

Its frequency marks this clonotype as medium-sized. CDR3 in amino acids: CASSMGQGAYQPQHF. The rearrangement uses TRBV19 and TRBJ1-5; TCRdb names TRBD1, which stays unverified in the absence of DNA. The CDR3 has 15 residues. CDR1 and CDR2 (germline): LNHDA, SQIVND (reference sequence).

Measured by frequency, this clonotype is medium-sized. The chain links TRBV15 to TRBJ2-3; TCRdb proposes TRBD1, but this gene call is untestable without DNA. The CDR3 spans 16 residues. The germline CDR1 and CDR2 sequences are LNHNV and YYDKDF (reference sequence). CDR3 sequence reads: CATSRDSGASADTQYF.

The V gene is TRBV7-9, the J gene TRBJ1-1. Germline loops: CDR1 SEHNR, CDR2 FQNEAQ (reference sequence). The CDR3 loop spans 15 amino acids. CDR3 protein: CASSFPQENYAEAFF.

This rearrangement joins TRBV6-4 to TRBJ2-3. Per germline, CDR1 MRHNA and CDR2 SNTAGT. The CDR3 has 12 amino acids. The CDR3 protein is CASSTNTDTQYF.

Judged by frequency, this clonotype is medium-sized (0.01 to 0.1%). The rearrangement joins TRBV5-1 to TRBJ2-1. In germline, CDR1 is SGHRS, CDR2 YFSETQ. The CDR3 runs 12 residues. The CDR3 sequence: CASSLSENEQFF.

The CDR3 sequence is CGSNLAGQYEQYF. The chain employs TRBV27 and TRBJ2-7; as DNA is missing, the TRBD1 call by TCRdb cannot be tested. CDR3 size: 13 residues. Germline CDR1 reads MNHEY; CDR2 reads SMNVEV (reference sequence).

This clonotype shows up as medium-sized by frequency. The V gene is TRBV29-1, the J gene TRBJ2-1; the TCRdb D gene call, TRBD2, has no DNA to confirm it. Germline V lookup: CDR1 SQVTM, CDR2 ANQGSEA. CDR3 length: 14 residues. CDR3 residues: CSVEDQIADDEQFF.